The entry below describes one TCR beta chain. Its antigen is not known. This entry is derived from a study of beta chain features in type 1 diabetes. Background on the study: What patients shared with healthy donors was a similar profile of age, gender and cell yields.

The CDR3 length is 12 residues. The ends were cut back, 4 bases at V and 8 bases at J, with 11 bases in the middle. CDR1 is GTSNPN, CDR2 SVGIG, per germline (reference sequence). The investigators reverse transcribed all of the isolated RNA, so they sequenced expressed TCRB transcripts. TCRdb's table, derived via immunoSEQ multiplex PCR, lists solely in-frame clones and lacks some. The table shows fewer than 350,000 clones, with 15% occurring only once. Whole-study results and caveats: Shortening of TCRB CDR3s, moderate but significant, appeared in all four CD4+ subsets of Type 1 diabetes patients.

This chain joins TRBV30 and TRBJ1-4; no clear D gene. The source material was naive CD4+ T cells from blood. This TCR came from a man between 18 and 29 years old with type 1 diabetes. The CDR3 protein is CAWNSGREKLFF. The CDR3 bases are TGTGCCTGGAATTCGGGGAGGGAAAAACTGTTTTTT.